This T cell receptor (beta chain) was sequenced during a study of blood T cells in healthy people across ages (dated by TCRdb to the mid-2010s). Describing the broader study: Template switching captured roughly one uniquely barcoded TCR beta cDNA molecule per two T cells in model experiments. To track age-related changes in TCR beta repertoire diversity, the study relied on deep sequencing normalized with unique cDNA molecular identifiers. The donors were divided into four age groups: young (average around 16 years), middle-aged (approximately 41), aged (about 60) and long-lived (around 80). To avoid experimental bias, donors of different ages were spread randomly across the sequencing lanes. The study analyzed two additional independent replicas of 1 million unique cDNA reads from the same blood draw for two donors, one aged 18 to 29 and one aged 80 or older.

The CDR3 is 12 residues long, ends included. Kept here is only the CDR3 DNA, which spans 36 bases and is read in frame from base 1. From a lookup of the germline V gene (reference sequence), CDR1 and CDR2 are SEHNR and FQNEAQ. The trim is 5 bases for V and 5 bases for J, with a gap of 9 bases between the germline ends. In the case of this clonotype: Its antigen remains undetermined. Likely a read error: the CDR3 ends without its conserved phenylalanine or tryptophan.

The library was made by 5' RACE. Instrument on record: Illumina HiSeq 2500. The second PCR ran for roughly 7 to 11 cycles and used a J-beta primer mix along with a sample-barcoded 5' primer. A unique molecular identifier was introduced onto each TCR beta cDNA molecule by a template-switch 5' adaptor carrying 12 random nucleotides. Each sample yielded at least 3 million CDR3-containing paired-end reads. The Mint cDNA synthesis kit, primed by a TRBC-specific oligonucleotide, was used to synthesize first-strand cDNA from all RNA. After uracil-DNA glycosylase treatment, a first 18-cycle PCR used universal primers M1SS and BC2_uni_R on all cDNA. In the original analysis: Normalization of each sample was performed by random selection of 1 million high-quality reads, each carrying a distinct molecular identifier. Instead of being binned into consensus sequences, reads with shared molecular identifiers were discarded. MiTCR, with a Q25 quality threshold and the strictest error-elimination algorithm, was used for CDR3 identification, clonotype clustering and error correction. A nonparametric unseen species model with Euler transformation was used to estimate a lower bound on total TCR beta diversity. The public reads were reanalyzed by TCRdb: fastp trimming at Q25, MiXCR alignment, in-frame beta chains only. Identical CDR3 protein sequences are pooled into one entry, listed with their most common genes and DNA. What appears here as the V and J calls and clone size reflects TCRdb's work, not the paper's. The table for this sample lists approximately 1.5 million distinct CDR3 sequences; about 31% of them were counted only once. The ten largest clones take up 11% of the sample.

The donors were roughly 39 Caucasian individuals from Russia, aged roughly 6 to 100 years, who were systemically healthy. Ten milliliters of peripheral blood were drawn from each donor into EDTA-treated Vacutainer tubes. Ficoll-Paque density-gradient centrifugation was used to isolate PBMCs, with at least 7 million per sample. Trizol reagent was used to extract total RNA from PBMCs, with at least 5 micrograms per sample. For every donor, flow cytometry on a PBMC aliquot measured the percentage of naive CD45RAhigh/CD27high T cells. What the research found in general, with its limitations: Because the CMV infection status of the donors was unknown, age-related changes in expanded clonotypes may potentially have been confounded. Since profiling was done on bulk unsorted PBMCs, naive and antigen-experienced compartments could not be conclusively compared. There was a strong correlation between observed TCR beta diversity and the percentage of naive T cells measured by flow cytometry. Compared with the aged group, the long-lived group had more naive CD4+ T cells, fewer expanded clones and increased TCR diversity, suggesting age selection. As age increased, observed TCR beta diversity per million T cells dropped in a roughly linear way, and a significant reduction was already evident by age 40. Estimates of total diversity based on one million sequenced T cells were considered lower bounds and underestimates.

The V gene is TRBV7-9 and the J gene is TRBJ2-5; no D gene can be assigned with confidence. The clonotype was recovered from a woman in her thirties in good health. The material sequenced was blood. In nucleotides, the sequence is TGTGCCAGCAGCACTAACCTGGAGACCCAGTACTTG. It is translated as CASSTNLETQYL.